This T cell receptor (beta chain) emerged from a study of T-cell memory formation after mild COVID-19. The table lists this clonotype with many counts. V dropped 1 base and J dropped 5 bases, with 15 bases sitting between them. From germline, CDR1 is SGHVS and CDR2 FQNEAQ. CDR3 length equals 16 residues. TCRdb reprocessed the 5' RACE reads via MiXCR and lists one record per CDR3 protein. The sample includes about 15,000 distinct CDR3 sequences, about 22% of them seen just once. This TCR came from a man between 18 and 35 years old who had mild COVID-19 (a few samples of this study predate the infection). Cell type and time point are not known. This chain connects TRBV7-8 to TRBJ2-1; possibly TRBD2 for D (6 bases). Sample: PBMCs or a T cell subset sorted from them (not recorded which). The CDR3 loop reads CASSLVAGGSDNEQFF. As DNA, the CDR3 is TGTGCCAGCAGCTTAGTCGCCGGGGGTTCCGACAATGAGCAGTTCTTC.